What follows are 25 T cell receptor beta chains derived from one specimen sequenced in a study of vaccination and CD4 T cells after COVID-19. Cultured CD4+ T cell DNA was sequenced using the Oncomine TCR Beta short-read assay. TCRdb passed the PCR reads through MiXCR, listing each CDR3 protein once. The sample consists of about 12,000 distinct CDR3 sequences, approximately 64% of them appearing once. No cognate antigen is known for these TCRs. The treatment was: approximately nine-day PBMC culture with coronavirus spike peptide pools or control peptides (ViraFEST assay). This specimen consisted of CD4+ T cells from blood, cultured in vitro, obtained before SARS-CoV-2 vaccination. These TCRs come from a human donor who had recovered from COVID-19.

The J gene is TRBJ1-4, the V gene TRBV7-9, with D perhaps TRBD1 (6 bases). The CDR3 has 16 residues. With 1 base removed from V and 0 bases from J, the gap between germline ends came to 9 bases. Germline CDR1 reads SEHNR; CDR2 reads FQNEAQ (reference sequence). The CDR3 sequence: CASSLGRGPTNEKLFF. CDR3 nucleotide sequence: TGTGCCAGCAGCTTAGGCAGGGGACCAACTAATGAAAAACTGTTTTTT.

The chain joins TRBV6-2 or TRBV6-3 to TRBJ2-7; 10 nucleotides align to TRBD2. The V gene's germline CDR1 is MNHEY and CDR2 SVGEGT. V lost 6 bases to trimming and J lost 2 bases; unmatched junction nucleotides: 4. The CDR3 is 14 residues long. The CDR3 DNA reads TGTGCCAGCAGACCCAGCGGGAGGGCCTACGAGCAGTACTTC. This gives the protein CASRPSGRAYEQYF.

The gene calls are TRBV6-1 and TRBJ1-1; a weak D match, TRBD1 (6 bases). The CDR3 contains 15 residues. V lost 6 bases, J lost 1 base, and 15 bases lay in between. The germline V gene encodes CDR1 MNHNS and CDR2 SASEGT. CDR3 DNA sequence: TGTGCCAGCAGCCCCCTGGACAGCTCGAACACTGAAGCTTTCTTT. This translates into CASSPLDSSNTEAFF.

V and J are TRBV27 and TRBJ1-2; 8 bases are a match to TRBD1. V was clipped by 3 bases and J by 6 bases; unmatched bases: 9. Germline CDR1 MNHEY, CDR2 SMNVEV (reference sequence). The CDR3 loop spans 15 amino acids. The DNA for the CDR3 is TGTGCCAGCAGTTTCCCCGGACAGGGAAGGGATGGCTACACCTTC. Its translation is CASSFPGQGRDGYTF.

This chain uses TRBV7-2 with TRBJ2-7; D is uncertain. This CDR3 contains 12 residues. With 0 bases removed from V and 5 bases from J, the gap between germline ends came to 5 bases. Per the germline V gene, CDR1 is SGHTA and CDR2 is FQGNSA. The DNA for the CDR3 is TGTGCCAGCAGCTTAGCGTCCCACGAGCAGTACTTC. Protein product: CASSLASHEQYF.

This clonotype qualifies as medium-sized. The chain links TRBV27 to TRBJ1-5; TRBD1 aligns across 7 bases. Germline CDR1 is MNHEY and CDR2 is SMNVEV (reference sequence). CDR3 length equals 14 residues. Trimming at V came to 9 bases and at J to 0 bases, leaving 5 bases not matched to a gene. In DNA, the CDR3 is TGTGCCAGTGCCGGGACAGCTAGCAATCAGCCCCAGCATTTT. It codes for CASAGTASNQPQHF.

The genes are TRBV25-1 and TRBJ2-1; 9 nucleotides line up with TRBD2. CDR1 MGHDK and CDR2 SYGVNS come from the germline V gene. V shed 1 base and J 8 bases; nucleotides not matched to a gene: 9. The CDR3 spans 16 residues. DNA of the CDR3: TGTGCCAGCAGTGAATTCGGGCGGGGGGGTACAGATGAGCAGTTCTTC. Translation: CASSEFGRGGTDEQFF.

The chain combines TRBV28 with TRBJ1-1; the D is unclear. CDR3 length: 17 residues. V lost 3 bases, J lost 2 bases, and 19 bases lay in between. Germline lookup yields CDR1 MDHEN and CDR2 SYDVKM. CDR3: CASSFSEPWYRNTEAFF. In DNA form, the CDR3 reads TGTGCCAGCAGTTTTTCCGAACCTTGGTATCGAAACACTGAAGCTTTCTTT.

This rearrangement joins TRBV28 to TRBJ2-1, with 9 bases lining up with TRBD2. The J segment lost 4 bases and the V segment lost 7 bases, leaving 11 bases of the junction unmatched. Germline V gene data show CDR1 as MDHEN and CDR2 as SYDVKM. This CDR3 spans 16 amino acids. The CDR3 loop is CASIFGGRAPYNEQFF. CDR3 DNA sequence: TGTGCCAGCATCTTCGGCGGGAGGGCCCCTTACAATGAGCAGTTCTTC.

This clonotype appeared a few times. The chain links TRBV6-2 or TRBV6-3 to TRBJ1-1; TRBD1 is a possible D gene (5 bases). The CDR3 length is 16 residues. V was clipped by 2 bases and J by 0 bases, with 13 bases between them. In germline, CDR1 is MNHEY, CDR2 SVGEGT. CDR3 sequence: CASSYGPGRVNTEAFF. DNA of the CDR3: TGTGCCAGCAGTTACGGTCCAGGGAGGGTGAACACTGAAGCTTTCTTT.

In regard to this clonotype: At one boundary the junction diverges from the germline segment, which might be a read error. V gene TRBV6-2 or TRBV6-3 combines with J gene TRBJ1-2; maybe TRBD1 (6 bases). CDR1 is MNHEY, CDR2 SVGEGT, per germline. This CDR3 has 14 amino acids. The chain's CDR3 is CASSPTGLRYGYAF. The CDR3 DNA is TGTGCCAGCAGCCCGACAGGACTTCGGTATGGCTACGCCTTC.

V is TRBV27 and J is TRBJ1-1, with D uncertain. CDR1 and CDR2 (germline): MNHEY, SMNVEV (reference sequence). This CDR3 region has 11 residues. V lost 7 bases and J 11 bases, leaving 14 bases between the germline ends. Here the CDR3 reads CASTIIVKAFF. The DNA for the CDR3 is TGTGCCAGCACCATTATCGTCAAGGCTTTCTTT.

The chain joins TRBV20-1 to TRBJ1-1; D uncertain. Germline CDR1 DFQATT, CDR2 SNEGSKA (reference sequence). This CDR3 has 12 residues. Trimming pared 4 bases from V and 1 base from J, leaving 7 bases between. This CDR3 reads CSAKYPNTEAFF. In nucleotides, the CDR3 is TGCAGTGCTAAGTACCCGAACACTGAAGCTTTCTTT.

V usage is TRBV19 and J usage is TRBJ2-7, with 7 bases that match TRBD1. V shed 6 bases, J shed 9 bases, and the junction held 14 bases outside the gene matches. The germline V gene has CDR1 LNHDA and CDR2 SQIVND (reference sequence). This CDR3 is 14 amino acids long. The DNA for the CDR3 is TGTGCCAGTAGCCGACGGGACAGCGACCATCCGCAGTACTTC. Its protein is CASSRRDSDHPQYF.

This rearrangement joins TRBV6-2 or TRBV6-3 to TRBJ1-1; D is unclear. V was trimmed by 8 bases and J by 0 bases, leaving 4 bases between them. The CDR3 has 11 amino acids. Per germline, CDR1 MNHEY and CDR2 SVGEGT. The CDR3 DNA follows: TGTGCCAGCGGTATGAACACTGAAGCTTTCTTT. Protein: CASGMNTEAFF.

The rearrangement joins TRBV20-1 to TRBJ2-1; 12 bases map to TRBD2. Germline assignment: CDR1 DFQATT and CDR2 SNEGSKA (reference sequence). The CDR3 extends over 15 amino acids. V lost 1 base and J lost 10; bases outside the gene matches: 8. Here the CDR3 DNA reads TGCAGTGCTAGAGTCCGACTAGCGGGGGCAGGGGAGCAGTTCTTC. The encoded protein is CSARVRLAGAGEQFF.

This clonotype was counted only a few times. Here the CDR3 reads CASSLVRLAGEETQYF. In DNA form, the CDR3 reads TGTGCCAGCAGCTTAGTTCGACTAGCGGGAGAAGAGACCCAGTACTTC. The chain joins TRBV7-9 to TRBJ2-5; 12 bases fit TRBD2. V gave up 1 base and J gave up 3 bases; unmatched junction bases: 3. The CDR3 sequence is 16 residues long. Germline loops: CDR1 SEHNR, CDR2 FQNEAQ (reference sequence).

The rearrangement links TRBV21-1 to TRBJ1-1; the table's D call, TRBD1, has no DNA check behind it. TRBV21-1 is designated a pseudogene. The CDR3 totals 14 residues. DNA of the CDR3: TGTGCCAGCAGCACCGGGACGTGGAACACTGAAGCTTTCTTT. It is translated as CASSTGTWNTEAFF.

The J gene is TRBJ1-1, the V gene TRBV28; the D gene is possibly TRBD1 (5 bases). This CDR3 is 15 amino acids long. Per the germline V gene, CDR1 is MDHEN and CDR2 is SYDVKM. Trimming removed 2 bases at V and 0 bases at J, with 10 bases between. The CDR3 DNA reads as TGTGCCAGCAGTTTAGGGGGTGCCATGAACACTGAAGCTTTCTTT. This gives the protein CASSLGGAMNTEAFF.

The chain carries TRBV6-1 and TRBJ2-5; D is possibly TRBD2 (5 bases). Trimming removed 5 bases at V and 7 bases at J, with 29 bases between. The CDR3 spans 18 residues. Germline CDR1 and CDR2: MNHNS and SASEGT. CDR3 nucleotides: TGTGCCAGCAGTCCATCCCCAACGGGCCCAGAGGGCCTGGGGACCCAGTACTTC. This sequence encodes CASSPSPTGPEGLGTQYF.

This clonotype was seen a few times. The rearrangement uses TRBV5-1 and TRBJ1-1; 8 bases fit TRBD1. The CDR3 runs 13 residues. The V gene's germline CDR1 is SGHRS and CDR2 YFSETQ. V shed 2 bases, J shed 4 bases, and the junction held 1 base outside the gene matches. CDR3 sequence (DNA): TGCGCCAGCAGCTTACAGGGGGTCACTGAAGCTTTCTTT. Its translation is CASSLQGVTEAFF. Based on the CDR3 plus reference TRBV5-1 and TRBJ1-1, the full variable domain is KAGVTQTPRYLIKTRGQQVTLSCSPISGHRSVSWYQQTPGQGLQFLFEYFSETQRNKGNFPGRFSGRQFSNSRSEMNVSTLELGDSALYLCASSLQGVTEAFFGQGTRLTVV.

This clonotype was seen a few times. The chain couples TRBV7-9 to TRBJ1-2, with D perhaps matching TRBD1 (6 bases). V was shortened by 1 base and J by 0 bases, with 12 bases between the two germline ends. Germline values: CDR1 SEHNR, CDR2 FQNEAQ (reference sequence). CDR3 size: 16 residues. The CDR3 DNA follows: TGTGCCAGCAGCTTAGATCGGGGGCCGTCTAACTATGGCTACACCTTC. Its translation is CASSLDRGPSNYGYTF.

This clonotype was seen only a few times. The rearrangement uses TRBV6-2 or TRBV6-3 and TRBJ2-1; 10 nucleotides line up with TRBD2. CDR3 size: 18 residues. Trimming removed 2 bases from V and 0 bases from J; junction bases left unmatched: 7. CDR1 and CDR2 (germline): MNHEY, SVGEGT. The CDR3 nucleotides are TGTGCCAGCAGTTACGACATCAAGCGGGGGGGCTCCTACAATGAGCAGTTCTTC. Residues: CASSYDIKRGGSYNEQFF.

The V and J genes are TRBV20-1 and TRBJ1-1; 11 bases fit TRBD1. The CDR3 has 13 amino acids. Trimming at V came to 5 bases and at J to 3 bases, leaving 2 bases not matched to a gene. The germline V gene encodes CDR1 DFQATT and CDR2 SNEGSKA (reference sequence). CDR3 coding DNA: TGCAGTGCTCGGACAGGGGGCGACACTGAAGCTTTCTTT. Translating gives CSARTGGDTEAFF.

The chain employs TRBV2 and TRBJ1-1; 10 nucleotides match TRBD1. V shed 7 bases, J shed 5 bases, and the junction held 4 bases outside the gene matches. Germline V gene lookup returns CDR1 SNHLY and CDR2 FYNNEI. This CDR3 is built from 13 residues. CDR3 protein: CASTKDRGTEAFF. The CDR3 region has the DNA TGTGCCAGCACTAAGGACAGGGGGACTGAAGCTTTCTTT.